This paragraph covers one T cell receptor (beta chain) sequence. This sample was taken from a study of regulatory T cells in long-lasting Graves disease. The TCR beta library used iRepertoire HTBI primers with Arm-PCR amplification of CDR3. MiXCR, applied by TCRdb to the multiplex PCR reads, yields one record per CDR3 protein. The profile shows over 350,000 distinct CDR3 sequences, approximately 14% of them singletons. Documented time point: newly diagnosed GD, antithyroid drugs for less than 3 months. PBMCs provided the RNA from which the TCR library was made. The V gene lost 0 bases and the J gene lost 0 bases, with 13 bases spanning the gap. The germline gives CDR1 SGDLS, CDR2 YYNGEE. The CDR3 length is 17 residues. The data were also submitted as part of a second study, on T cells in Graves' hyperthyroidism and ophthalmopathy.

This receptor was identified in a woman between 45 and 60 years old with Graves disease. The sample here was peripheral blood mononuclear cells (PBMCs), taken at new diagnosis, from a patient treated with antithyroid drugs. The chain employs TRBV9 and TRBJ2-1; D is perhaps TRBD2 (5 bases). CDR3 residues: CASSVDPPSGSYNEQFF. The CDR3 nucleotides are TGTGCCAGCAGCGTAGACCCTCCCAGCGGCTCCTACAATGAGCAGTTCTTC.